This TCR beta chain comes out of a study of siplizumab effects on memory and regulatory T cells. Study-level results: An assignable naive or memory phenotype was lacking in roughly 80-95% of proliferating CD4+ or CD8+ clones. The suppressive capacity of proliferating Tregs from siplizumab cultures remained unconfirmed. Siplizumab produced a significant reduction in alloreactive sequences that were traceable to unstimulated CD4+ memory cells. Naive T cells seemed more diverse than memory cells; they also seemed major alloresponse contributors.

The repertoire was sequenced with immunoSEQ multiplex PCR; TCRdb's copy has only in-frame clones and lacks some. The data contain under 95,000 clones, over 85% of them seen just once; the ten biggest clones take up around 0.31%. CDR3 size: 13 residues. Germline CDR1 is MNHNS and CDR2 is SASEGT. Trimming left V 7 bases short and J 4 bases short, with 11 bases between. Regarding this clone: Its target is not known.

This chain uses TRBV6-1 with TRBJ2-4, with a possible D match to TRBD2 (7 bases). This clonotype originated in a human donor in good health. The sample consisted of non-Treg CD4+ T cells sorted from blood. CDR3 in DNA: TGTGCCAGCATGCGGGGGCCAAAAAACATTCAGTACTTC. It encodes CASMRGPKNIQYF.